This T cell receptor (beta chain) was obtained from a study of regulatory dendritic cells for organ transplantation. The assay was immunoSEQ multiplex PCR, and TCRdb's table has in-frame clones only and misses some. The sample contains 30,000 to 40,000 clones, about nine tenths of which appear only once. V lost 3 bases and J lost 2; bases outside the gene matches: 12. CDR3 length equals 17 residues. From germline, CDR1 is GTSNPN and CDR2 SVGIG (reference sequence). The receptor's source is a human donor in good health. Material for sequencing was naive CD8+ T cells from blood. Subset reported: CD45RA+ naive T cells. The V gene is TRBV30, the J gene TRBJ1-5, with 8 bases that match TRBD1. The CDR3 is CAWSKDRGIFRNQPQHF. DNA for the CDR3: TGTGCCTGGAGCAAAGACAGGGGAATATTCCGCAATCAGCCCCAGCATTTT.